These T cell receptor beta chains were read from a single sample in a study of radiation and T cells in renal cell carcinoma. The repertoire was sequenced with immunoSEQ multiplex PCR; TCRdb's copy has only in-frame clones and lacks some. The table records about 16,000 clones, approximately 53% of them present only once. Sequenced material: tumor tissue, taken from a patient whose treatment included radiotherapy and nephrectomy. These receptors were taken from a woman aged 55-69 years with renal cell carcinoma. CDR3s include the opening cysteine and the closing phenylalanine or tryptophan. D genes are given only for firm matches. Rows give clone size only sometimes, using once, few, many, or a class for an expanded clone.

d_call	v_call	clone_size	j_call	cdr3_length	cdr3_aa	cdr3_nt
NA	TRBV28	NA	TRBJ1-2	16	CASSLTGWGRGSGYTF	TGTGCCAGCAGTTTAACGGGGTGGGGGCGCGGTTCTGGCTACACCTTC
NA	TRBV28	NA	TRBJ1-1	13	CASSPSPPMEAFF	TGTGCCAGCAGCCCAAGCCCCCCCATGGAAGCTTTCTTT
NA	TRBV19	NA	TRBJ1-5	15	CASRSDLISNQPQHF	TGTGCCAGTAGGTCGGATCTGATTAGCAATCAGCCCCAGCATTTT
TRBD1	TRBV28	NA	TRBJ1-2	14	CASRRTGGAPGYTF	TGTGCCAGCAGAAGAACAGGGGGCGCCCCCGGCTACACCTTC
TRBD1	TRBV5-5	NA	TRBJ1-5	18	CASSMSGQGSLVNQPQHF	TGTGCCAGCAGCATGAGCGGACAGGGGAGTCTAGTGAATCAGCCCCAGCATTTT
TRBD1	TRBV7-2	NA	TRBJ1-5	14	CASSRQGSNQPQHF	TGTGCCAGCAGTCGACAGGGGAGCAATCAGCCCCAGCATTTT
NA	TRBV6-6	NA	TRBJ2-7	12	CASSRDTYEQYF	TGTGCCAGCAGTAGGGACACCTACGAGCAGTACTTC
NA	TRBV28	few	TRBJ1-2	15	CASSSPGRGDYGYTF	TGTGCCAGCAGTTCCCCGGGGAGGGGCGACTATGGCTACACCTTC
TRBD1	TRBV5-1	NA	TRBJ2-5	14	CASSWTGGAQTQYF	TGCGCCAGCAGCTGGACAGGGGGCGCTCAGACCCAGTACTTC
TRBD2	TRBV28	NA	TRBJ2-2	16	CASRHRGGEDTGELFF	TGTGCCAGCAGGCATCGTGGGGGGGAGGACACCGGGGAGCTGTTTTTT
NA	TRBV7-3	NA	TRBJ1-1	13	CASSFLANTEAFF	TGTGCCAGCAGCTTCTTGGCGAACACTGAAGCTTTCTTT
NA	TRBV6-5	few	TRBJ1-1	13	CASSRPGNTEAFF	TGTGCCAGCAGCCGCCCGGGGAACACTGAAGCTTTCTTT
NA	TRBV28	few	TRBJ2-7	12	CASSSDLYEQYF	TGTGCCAGCAGTTCGGACCTTTACGAGCAGTACTTC
TRBD2	TRBV5-4	few	TRBJ2-1	14	CASSLGAGANEQFF	TGTGCCAGCAGCTTAGGAGCGGGAGCCAATGAGCAGTTCTTC
NA	TRBV10-3	NA	TRBJ1-1	14	CAITRDAFNTEAFF	TGTGCCATCACTCGGGACGCTTTTAACACTGAAGCTTTCTTT
TRBD2	TRBV6-6	NA	TRBJ2-1	15	CASSRPLAGYNEQFF	TGTGCCAGCAGCCGCCCACTAGCGGGCTACAATGAGCAGTTCTTC
NA	TRBV5-1	NA	TRBJ2-3	16	CASSLKAELSTDTQYF	TGCGCCAGCAGCTTAAAAGCGGAGCTTAGCACAGATACGCAGTATTTT
TRBD1	TRBV11-2	few	TRBJ1-3	13	CASSPDREYTIYF	TGTGCCAGCAGCCCAGACAGGGAATACACCATATATTTT
TRBD1	TRBV11-3	NA	TRBJ2-2	14	CASSLRQGTGELFF	TGTGCCAGCAGCCTACGACAGGGTACCGGGGAGCTGTTTTTT
NA	TRBV2	NA	TRBJ1-1	12	CASRRDRGSAFF	TGTGCCAGTCGAAGGGACCGAGGTTCAGCTTTCTTT
TRBD2	TRBV5-4	few	TRBJ2-1	15	CASSASGSSYNEQFF	TGTGCCAGCAGCGCGAGCGGGAGCTCCTACAATGAGCAGTTCTTC
NA	TRBV7-9	once	TRBJ1-5	16	CASSFSGGGTGQPQHF	TGTGCCAGCAGCTTCTCTGGAGGGGGTACGGGGCAGCCCCAGCATTTT
NA	TRBV21-1	once	TRBJ2-1	16	CASSPDFSGGACEQFF	TGTGCCAGCAGCCCCGATTTTAGCGGGGGGGCCTGTGAGCAGTTCTTC
TRBD2	TRBV6-5	NA	TRBJ2-1	13	CASTGLAGGQQFF	TGTGCCAGCACCGGACTAGCGGGGGGCCAGCAGTTCTTC
NA	TRBV7-9	NA	TRBJ1-6	16	CASSTSQGWGNSPLHF	TGTGCCAGCAGCACCTCACAGGGATGGGGAAATTCACCCCTCCACTTT
NA	TRBV27	few	TRBJ2-7	16	CASSLSRPIDGYEQYF	TGTGCCAGCAGTTTATCTCGACCGATCGACGGCTACGAGCAGTACTTC
TRBD2	TRBV7-9	NA	TRBJ2-7	15	CASSGLAGERYEQYF	TGTGCCAGCAGCGGACTAGCGGGAGAACGCTACGAGCAGTACTTC
NA	TRBV7-9	many	TRBJ2-1	14	CASSLVVSVNEQFF	TGTGCCAGCAGCTTAGTTGTTAGCGTCAATGAGCAGTTCTTC
TRBD1	TRBV19	NA	TRBJ2-1	14	CASTAGQGYNEQFF	TGTGCCAGTACGGCTGGACAGGGATACAATGAGCAGTTCTTC
NA	TRBV6-1	medium-sized	TRBJ2-7	14	CASSDTTQTYEQYF	TGTGCCAGCAGTGATACGACACAAACCTACGAGCAGTACTTC
NA	TRBV21-1	once	TRBJ1-2	14	CASSKAYRVVGYTF	TGTGCCAGCAGCAAAGCTTACAGGGTAGTTGGCTACACCTTC
NA	TRBV10-3	NA	TRBJ2-1	13	CASRGFSYNEQFF	TGTGCCAGCAGGGGTTTTTCCTACAATGAGCAGTTCTTC
NA	TRBV6-1	once	TRBJ1-1	15	CASSGYRDMNTEAFF	TGTGCCAGCAGTGGGTACAGGGACATGAACACTGAAGCTTTCTTT
NA	TRBV28	NA	TRBJ2-2	12	CASDSFTGELFF	TGTGCCAGCGACAGTTTCACCGGGGAGCTGTTTTTT
NA	TRBV5-1	many	TRBJ2-2	13	CASSFVDSGELFF	TGCGCCAGCAGCTTTGTGGATAGTGGAGAGCTGTTTTTT
NA	TRBV5-1	many	TRBJ1-5	14	CASSLRGHNQPQHF	TGTGCCAGCAGCTTGCGAGGGCACAATCAGCCCCAGCATTTT
TRBD1	TRBV6-1	NA	TRBJ1-5	16	CASSVGRQGRDQPQHF	TGTGCCAGCAGTGTGGGACGACAGGGCCGAGATCAGCCCCAGCATTTT
NA	TRBV5-4	few	TRBJ1-4	12	CASSLPPEKLFF	TGTGCCAGCAGCCTTCCCCCAGAAAAACTGTTTTTT
NA	TRBV4-2	NA	TRBJ1-1	16	CASSPLGQGMNTEAFF	TGTGCCAGCAGCCCCTTAGGGCAGGGGATGAACACTGAAGCTTTCTTT
NA	TRBV5-1	NA	TRBJ1-3	15	CASSQSGGTGNTIYF	TGCGCCAGCAGCCAGTCCGGGGGAACTGGAAACACCATATATTTT